The 20 T cell receptor beta chains reported below all come from one sample, sequenced in a study of T-cell memory formation after mild COVID-19. From the 5' RACE reads, TCRdb called clonotypes with MiXCR, one entry per CDR3 protein. The sample yields 500,000 to 550,000 distinct CDR3 sequences, roughly 20% seen once. The specimen sequenced was PBMCs or a T cell subset sorted from them (not recorded which). These TCRs come from an adult woman who had mild COVID-19 (a few samples of this study predate the infection). Cell type and time point are not known.

V gene TRBV4-3 combines with J gene TRBJ2-7; 9 bases map to TRBD1. Germline CDR1 and CDR2: LGHNA and YSLEER. This CDR3 is 16 amino acids long. J was trimmed by 6 bases and V by 1 base; bases with no gene match: 10. Written as DNA, the CDR3 is TGCGCCAGCAGCCAAGGGGTAGGACAGGGGTGGGCCGAGCAGTACTTC. The encoded protein is CASSQGVGQGWAEQYF.

At least ten counts were recorded for this clonotype. This chain connects TRBV5-1 to TRBJ2-5; D gene ambiguous. The V gene lost 2 bases and the J gene lost 2 bases, with 7 bases spanning the gap. The CDR3 covers 13 residues. Germline-derived CDR1 and CDR2 are SGHRS and YFSETQ. CDR3 amino acids: CASSFGDQETQYF. The DNA of the CDR3 is TGCGCCAGCAGCTTCGGAGATCAAGAGACCCAGTACTTC.

This clonotype was detected only a few times. The chain links TRBV20-1 to TRBJ2-2; 8 bases are a match to TRBD2. With 3 bases clipped from V and 4 bases from J, the junction kept 7 bases outside the gene matches. CDR1 is DFQATT and CDR2 is SNEGSKA in the germline V gene (reference sequence). The CDR3 spans 15 residues. CDR3 nucleotides: TGCAGTGCTAGCAAGACGGGGGGGCCCACCGGGGAGCTGTTTTTT. This codes for CSASKTGGPTGELFF.

This clonotype was observed many times. V and J are TRBV10-3 and TRBJ2-5; 7 bases match TRBD1. This CDR3 has 13 residues. J lost 3 bases, V lost 6 bases, and 4 bases had no gene match. The germline V gene has CDR1 ENHRY and CDR2 SYGVKD. The CDR3 nucleotides read TGTGCCATCAGGACCGACAGGGAAGAGACCCAGTACTTC. This sequence encodes CAIRTDREETQYF.

Ten or more counts support this clonotype. This chain uses TRBV7-6 with TRBJ1-2, with 7 bases lining up with TRBD1. The germline V gene encodes CDR1 SGHVS and CDR2 FNYEAQ. This CDR3 region has 13 residues. With V trimmed by 7 bases and J by 4 bases, 6 bases remained unmatched. The CDR3 loop reads CASNNRGAYGYTF. The CDR3 DNA reads as TGTGCCAGCAACAACAGGGGAGCCTATGGCTACACCTTC.

V usage is TRBV7-9 and J usage is TRBJ2-4; 13 nucleotides agree with TRBD2. The germline V gene has CDR1 SEHNR and CDR2 FQNEAQ (reference sequence). Trimming at V came to 5 bases and at J to 0 bases, leaving 10 bases not matched to a gene. The CDR3 is made up of 19 amino acids. The CDR3 DNA is TGTGCCAGCAGCCCTCGACTAGCGGGAGGTAAACTAGCCAAAAACATTCAGTACTTC. Amino acids: CASSPRLAGGKLAKNIQYF.

The V gene is TRBV24-1, the J gene TRBJ2-3; 7 bases are a match to TRBD1. The CDR3 is 16 amino acids. V was clipped by 4 bases and J by 8 bases; unmatched bases: 14. CDR1 and CDR2 from the germline V gene are KGHDR and SFDVKD. The CDR3 is CATSDPMTGRFATQYF. The DNA of the CDR3 is TGTGCCACCAGTGACCCAATGACAGGGCGATTCGCTACGCAGTATTTT.

V gene TRBV7-3 combines with J gene TRBJ2-3; the D gene is possibly TRBD1 (5 bases). Germline CDR1 is SGHTA and CDR2 is FQGTGA. V gave up 2 bases and J gave up 5 bases, with 14 bases separating them. This CDR3 comprises 15 residues. CDR3 sequence reads: CASSLDGQGIDTQYF. CDR3 DNA: TGTGCCAGCAGCTTAGACGGTCAGGGTATAGATACGCAGTATTTT.

In its sample, this clonotype was seen a few times. The rearrangement uses TRBV15 and TRBJ2-1; 7 nucleotides line up with TRBD2. The CDR3 runs 15 residues. Germline V CDR1 and CDR2: LNHNV, YYDKDF (reference sequence). V was pared by 6 bases and J by 6 bases, with 11 bases of the junction left unmatched. The CDR3 loop reads CATRTSGTGGNEQFF. The CDR3 nucleotides are TGTGCCACCAGGACGAGCGGGACCGGGGGCAATGAGCAGTTCTTC.

This clonotype has just a few counts. The J gene is TRBJ1-2, the V gene TRBV2, with D unresolved. CDR3 length: 13 amino acids. V was clipped by 4 bases and J by 5 bases, with 11 bases between them. CDR1 and CDR2 from the germline V gene are SNHLY and FYNNEI. CDR3 sequence: CASSVGIGYGYTF. CDR3 coding DNA: TGTGCCAGCAGTGTCGGGATAGGATATGGCTACACCTTC.

The chain employs TRBV6-5 and TRBJ2-2; D possibly corresponds to TRBD1 (5 bases). The length of the CDR3 is 14 residues. With 4 bases removed from V and 6 bases from J, the gap between germline ends came to 12 bases. CDR1 and CDR2 from the germline V gene are MNHEY and SVGAGI. CDR3 DNA: TGTGCCAGCAGTTTGCTTCAGGGATCCGGGGAGCTGTTTTTT. Amino acid sequence: CASSLLQGSGELFF.

The CDR3 here is CASSGDAGTGGEQYF. In DNA form, the CDR3 reads TGCGCCAGCAGCGGGGACGCCGGGACAGGGGGTGAGCAGTACTTC. This chain connects TRBV5-1 to TRBJ2-7; 11 bases align to TRBD1. J was trimmed by 7 bases and V by 4 bases; bases with no gene match: 10. CDR1 and CDR2 (germline): SGHRS, YFSETQ. This CDR3 has 15 residues.

The rearrangement links TRBV3-1 to TRBJ2-2; D unclear. The CDR3 extends over 14 amino acids. V was pared by 0 bases and J by 6 bases, with 8 bases between. Germline V gene sequence: CDR1 LGHDT, CDR2 YNNKEL (reference sequence). The CDR3 DNA follows: TGTGCCAGCAGCCAAGACTCCAAGTCCGGGGAGCTGTTTTTT. Translated, it gives CASSQDSKSGELFF.

This chain connects TRBV4-2 to TRBJ2-2; TRBD2 matches at 15 bases. Germline V gene lookup returns CDR1 LGHNA and CDR2 YNFKEQ. The CDR3 has 20 amino acids. Trimming removed 1 base from V and 5 bases from J; junction bases left unmatched: 11. For the CDR3, the DNA is TGTGCCAGCAGCCAAGCCTCAAAGATGGGACTAGCGGGAGGTACCGGGGAGCTGTTTTTT. As protein: CASSQASKMGLAGGTGELFF.

This chain uses TRBV4-2 with TRBJ2-2; a possible D gene is TRBD1 (6 bases). This CDR3 comprises 15 residues. Trimming removed 3 bases from V and 11 bases from J, with 19 bases in between. The germline V gene encodes CDR1 LGHNA and CDR2 YNFKEQ. The CDR3 DNA follows: TGTGCCAGCAGCCATCAATGGGGGACAACGGGAGAGCTGTTTTTT. Translating gives CASSHQWGTTGELFF.

The CDR3 loop is CASTHSGAGNQPQHF. CDR3 sequence (DNA): TGTGCCAGCACCCACTCTGGGGCCGGGAATCAGCCCCAGCATTTT. The rearrangement uses TRBV12-3 or TRBV12-4 and TRBJ1-5, with a weak D call TRBD1 (5 bases). This CDR3 has 15 residues. Trimming left V 7 bases short and J 4 bases short, with 17 bases between.

The rearrangement uses TRBV7-9 and TRBJ2-2, with a tentative D call TRBD1 (6 bases). The CDR3 has 14 amino acids. Trimming shortened V by 11 bases and J by 0 bases, and 13 bases separated the two germline ends. Germline V lookup: CDR1 SEHNR, CDR2 FQNEAQ (reference sequence). CDR3 residues: CAVSQGSNTGELFF. The CDR3 bases are TGTGCCGTATCCCAGGGGTCGAACACCGGGGAGCTGTTTTTT.

This clonotype was counted only a few times. The chain has TRBV7-9 and TRBJ1-1; the match to TRBD1 covers 8 bases. Germline CDR1 SEHNR, CDR2 FQNEAQ (reference sequence). Trimming took 5 bases from V and 4 from J; bases not matched to a gene: 6. The CDR3 runs to 14 residues. This chain's CDR3 is CASSQTGEGTEAFF. DNA of the CDR3: TGTGCCAGCAGCCAGACAGGGGAGGGCACTGAAGCTTTCTTT.

CDR3: CASSSPAPRWVRGLSYEQYF. CDR3 nucleotides: TGTGCCAGCAGCTCCCCTGCCCCACGTTGGGTCAGGGGACTTTCCTACGAGCAGTACTTC. The rearrangement uses TRBV7-6 and TRBJ2-7; either TRBD1 or TRBD2 may supply D (6 bases each). V was cut by 4 bases and J by 1 base, with 29 bases left in between. This CDR3 contains 20 residues. CDR1 and CDR2 from the germline V gene are SGHVS and FNYEAQ.

This clonotype was detected ten times or more. The chain uses TRBV12-3 or TRBV12-4 and TRBJ1-2, with 7 bases fitting TRBD1. This CDR3 is built from 11 residues. V lost 6 bases to trimming and J lost 7 bases; unmatched junction nucleotides: 2. CDR3: CASRGGGGYTF. The CDR3, as DNA: TGTGCCAGCAGAGGGGGCGGTGGCTACACCTTC.